This T cell receptor (beta chain) emerged from a study of graft-versus-host responses after intestinal transplantation. About the study: Recipients had transplants, and these were multivisceral, liver-intestinal, or isolated intestinal. Anti-thymocyte globulin was used for induction in all recipients, who then took tacrolimus and steroids for approximately 3 years. Study results and limitations: Among circulating GvH clones, peak levels were associated with early post-transplant declines in HvG clones.

This clone was seen a single time. What it binds is unknown. The CDR3 is 12 residues long. Germline V gene sequence: CDR1 SGHTS, CDR2 YDEGEE. V was cut by 2 bases and J by 9 bases, with 8 bases left in between. The method was immunoSEQ multiplex PCR; TCRdb's version includes in-frame clones alone and lacks a portion of them. This sample yields about 88,000 clones, of which around 90% are seen a single time; 0.11% belongs to the top ten. The chain combines TRBV5-8 with TRBJ2-2; a weak D match, TRBD2 (6 bases). The input for sequencing was unstimulated CD4+ T cells sorted from spleen or lymph node cells, taken before intestinal transplant. The source of this sequence is a human donor who received an intestinal transplant. CDR3 coding DNA: TGTGCCAGCAGCTTCGGGAGCCGGGAGCTGTTTTTT. This sequence encodes CASSFGSRELFF.